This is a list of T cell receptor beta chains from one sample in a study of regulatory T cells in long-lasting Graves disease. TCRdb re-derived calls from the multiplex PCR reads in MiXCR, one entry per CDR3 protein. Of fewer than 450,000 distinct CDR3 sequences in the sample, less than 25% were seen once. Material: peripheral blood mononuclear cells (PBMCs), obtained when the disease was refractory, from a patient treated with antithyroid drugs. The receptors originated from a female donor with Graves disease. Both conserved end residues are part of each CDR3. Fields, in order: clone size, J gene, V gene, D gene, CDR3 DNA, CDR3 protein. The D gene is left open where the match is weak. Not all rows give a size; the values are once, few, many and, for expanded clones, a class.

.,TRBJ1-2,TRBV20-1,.,TGCAGTGCTAGAGAAAGGACAGTAGGGGACTATGGCTACACCTTC,CSARERTVGDYGYTF
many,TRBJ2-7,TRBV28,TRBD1,TGTGCCAGCAGTCCACGGACTACAGGGGGTGACGAGCAGTACTTC,CASSPRTTGGDEQYF
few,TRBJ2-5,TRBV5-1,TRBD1,TGCGCCAGCAGCTCGGGACAGATGCAAGAGACCCAGTACTTC,CASSSGQMQETQYF
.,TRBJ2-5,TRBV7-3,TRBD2,TGTGCCAGCAGCTCTTCGGGAGGAGAGACCCAGTACTTC,CASSSSGGETQYF
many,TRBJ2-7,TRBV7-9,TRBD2,TGTGCCAGCAGCTCCCAGGCGGGAGGACACTACGAGCAATACTTC,CASSSQAGGHYEQYF
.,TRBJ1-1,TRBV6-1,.,TGTGCCAGCAGTGACAAGCCCTTAGAGGCCCCTGAAGCTTTCTTT,CASSDKPLEAPEAFF
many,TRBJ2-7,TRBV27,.,TGTGCCAGCAGTTCACCTCCGCCTGTGTACGAGCAGTACTTC,CASSSPPPVYEQYF
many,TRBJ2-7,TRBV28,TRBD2,TGTGCCAGCAGACCCCAGCGGGGGAGCTCCTACGAGCAGTACTTC,CASRPQRGSSYEQYF
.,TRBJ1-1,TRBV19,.,TGTGCCAGTATTGCTCCCGCCCCCCAGAACACTGAAGCTTTCTTT,CASIAPAPQNTEAFF
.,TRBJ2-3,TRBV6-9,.,TGTGCCAGCAGTTACAAAGGTCTGGGGATCTCAGATACGCAGTATTTT,CASSYKGLGISDTQYF
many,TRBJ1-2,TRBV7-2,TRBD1,TGTGCCAGCAGCTTAAATCCCGGGACAGGGAACTATGGCTACACCTTC,CASSLNPGTGNYGYTF
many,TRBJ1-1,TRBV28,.,TGTGCCAGCAGTTTACCGAACAGGGACACTGAAGCTTTCTTT,CASSLPNRDTEAFF
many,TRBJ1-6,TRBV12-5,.,TGTGCTAGTGGCCCGGACCTCGGATCACCCCTCCACTTT,CASGPDLGSPLHF
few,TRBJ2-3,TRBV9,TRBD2,TGTGCCAGCAGCGGGGGACTAGCGGGAGGTTGGACAGATACGCAGTATTTT,CASSGGLAGGWTDTQYF
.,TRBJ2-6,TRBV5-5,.,TGTGCCAGCAGCGGAAATTACAGGAACTCTGGGGCCAACGTCCTGACTTTC,CASSGNYRNSGANVLTF
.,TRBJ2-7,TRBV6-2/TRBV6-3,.,TGTGCCAGCAGTTACTCCCTAGCTGAGTACGACGAGCAGTACTTC,CASSYSLAEYDEQYF
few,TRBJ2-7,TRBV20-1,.,TGCAGTGCTCTCGGGACACGCTACGAGCAGTACTTC,CSALGTRYEQYF
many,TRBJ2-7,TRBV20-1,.,TGCAGTGCGAGCACAGCGGGTAGCTCCTACGAGCAGTACTTC,CSASTAGSSYEQYF
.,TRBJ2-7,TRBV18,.,TGTGCCAGCTCACCCCCCCCCGGAGGGCCTTACGAGCAGTACTTC,CASSPPPGGPYEQYF
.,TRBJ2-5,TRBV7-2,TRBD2,TGTGCCAGCAGCCAGAGGGGGGGACTAGCGGGAGGGCCGGTGGGGCAAGAGACCCAGTACTTC,CASSQRGGLAGGPVGQETQYF
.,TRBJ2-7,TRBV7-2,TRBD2,TGTGCCAGCAGCTTAGAGGGACTAGCGGGAGGGCCTCAGTACTTC,CASSLEGLAGGPQYF
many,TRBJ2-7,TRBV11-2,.,TGTGCCAGCAGCTTAGAGACGGGGCCGTACTACGAGCAGTACTTC,CASSLETGPYYEQYF
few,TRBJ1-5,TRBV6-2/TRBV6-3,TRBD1,TGTGCCAGCAGCCGAATTCGACAGGGGGTGAATCAGCCCCAGCATTTT,CASSRIRQGVNQPQHF
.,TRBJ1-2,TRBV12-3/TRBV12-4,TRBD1,TGTGCCAGCAGGTTGGGACAGCAGCACTATGGCTACACCTTC,CASRLGQQHYGYTF
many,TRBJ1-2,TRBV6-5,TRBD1,TGTGCCAGCAGTTGGACAGGGGGGAACTATGGCTACACCTTC,CASSWTGGNYGYTF
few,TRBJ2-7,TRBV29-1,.,TGCAGCGTTCAAAAAGACACTTCAAACGAGCAGTACTTC,CSVQKDTSNEQYF
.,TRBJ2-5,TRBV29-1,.,TGCAGCGTTGACAGGGATTTGTACCAAGAGACCCAGTACTTC,CSVDRDLYQETQYF
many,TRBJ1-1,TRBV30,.,TGTGCCTGGAGGTGGAGGGCGAACACTGAAGCTTTCTTT,CAWRWRANTEAFF
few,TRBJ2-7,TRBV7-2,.,TGTGCCAGCAGCTCCCGGGAACACCCCTACGAGCAGTACTTC,CASSSREHPYEQYF
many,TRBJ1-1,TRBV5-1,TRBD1,TGCGCCAGCAGCCCGACAGGGTGGAACACTGAAGCTTTCTTT,CASSPTGWNTEAFF
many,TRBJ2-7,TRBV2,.,TGTGCCATTGGGGGTTTCGACGAGCAGTACTTC,CAIGGFDEQYF
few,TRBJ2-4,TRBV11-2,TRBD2,TGTGCCAGCAGCTCCTTGAGACTAGCGGGAGAAGGAGGTGGGACCAAAAACATTCAGTACTTC,CASSSLRLAGEGGGTKNIQYF
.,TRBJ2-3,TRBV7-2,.,TGTGCCAGCAGCTCGATAAGGGGAGATACGCAGTATTTT,CASSSIRGDTQYF
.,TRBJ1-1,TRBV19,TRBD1,TGTGCCAGTAGAGAGGGACAGGGTAGAAGGAACACTGAAGCTTTCTTT,CASREGQGRRNTEAFF
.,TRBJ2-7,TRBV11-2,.,TGTGCCAGCACCCTTAGTCCCGCCTCCTACGAGCAGTACTTC,CASTLSPASYEQYF
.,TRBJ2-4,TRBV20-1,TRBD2,TGCAGTGCACGTCCGGGACTAGCGGGAAGAGCCAAAAACATTCAGTACTTC,CSARPGLAGRAKNIQYF
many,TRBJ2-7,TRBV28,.,TGTGCCAGCAGCTGGGGAGGGACAGTCTACGAGCAGTACTTC,CASSWGGTVYEQYF